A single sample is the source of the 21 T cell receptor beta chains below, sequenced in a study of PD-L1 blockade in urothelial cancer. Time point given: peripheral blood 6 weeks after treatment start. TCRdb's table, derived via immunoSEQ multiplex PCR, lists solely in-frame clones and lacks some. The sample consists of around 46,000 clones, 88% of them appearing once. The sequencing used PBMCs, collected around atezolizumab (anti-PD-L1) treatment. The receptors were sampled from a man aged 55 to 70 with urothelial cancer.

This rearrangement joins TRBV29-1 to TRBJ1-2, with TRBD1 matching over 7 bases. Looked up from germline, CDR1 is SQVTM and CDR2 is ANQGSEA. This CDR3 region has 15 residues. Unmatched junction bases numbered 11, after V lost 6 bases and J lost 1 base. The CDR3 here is CSVLLSGQSNYGYTF. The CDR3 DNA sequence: TGCAGCGTCCTTCTTTCGGGACAGAGTAACTATGGCTACACCTTC.

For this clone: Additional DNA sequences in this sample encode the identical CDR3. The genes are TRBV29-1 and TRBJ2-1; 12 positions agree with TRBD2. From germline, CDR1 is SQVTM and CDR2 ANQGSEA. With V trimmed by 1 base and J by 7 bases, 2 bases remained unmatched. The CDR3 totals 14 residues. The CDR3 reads CSVEGLAGDNEQFF. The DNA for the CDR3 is TGCAGCGTTGAAGGACTAGCGGGAGATAATGAGCAGTTCTTC.

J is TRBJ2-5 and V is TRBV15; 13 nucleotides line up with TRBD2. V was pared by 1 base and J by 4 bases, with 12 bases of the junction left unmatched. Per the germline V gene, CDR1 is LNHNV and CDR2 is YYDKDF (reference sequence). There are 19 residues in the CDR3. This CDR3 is CATSRVEGGGLAGRETQYF. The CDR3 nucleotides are TGTGCCACCAGCAGAGTTGAGGGAGGGGGACTAGCGGGGAGAGAGACCCAGTACTTC.

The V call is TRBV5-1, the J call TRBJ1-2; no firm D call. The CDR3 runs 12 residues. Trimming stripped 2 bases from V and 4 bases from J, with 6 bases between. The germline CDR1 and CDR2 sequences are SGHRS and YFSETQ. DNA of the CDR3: TGCGCCAGCAGCTTTTCGGGCTATGGCTACACCTTC. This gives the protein CASSFSGYGYTF.

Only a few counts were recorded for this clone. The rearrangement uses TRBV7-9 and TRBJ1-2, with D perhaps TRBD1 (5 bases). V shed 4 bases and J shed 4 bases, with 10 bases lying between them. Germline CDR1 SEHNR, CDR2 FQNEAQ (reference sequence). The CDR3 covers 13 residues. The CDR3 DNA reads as TGTGCCAGCAGCTACGGGGGTGGCTATGGCTACACCTTC. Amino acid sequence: CASSYGGGYGYTF. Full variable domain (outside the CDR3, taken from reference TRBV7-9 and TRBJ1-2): DTGVSQNPRHKITKRGQNVTFRCDPISEHNRLYWYRQTLGQGPEFLTYFQNEAQLEKSRLLSDRFSAERPKGSFSTLEIQRTEQGDSAMYLCASSYGGGYGYTFGSGTRLTVV.

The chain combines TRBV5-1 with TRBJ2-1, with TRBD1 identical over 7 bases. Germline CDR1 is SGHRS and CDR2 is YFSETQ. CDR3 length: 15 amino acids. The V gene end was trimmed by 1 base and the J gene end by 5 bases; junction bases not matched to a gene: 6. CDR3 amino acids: CASSLLKQGNNEQFF. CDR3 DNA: TGCGCCAGCAGCTTGTTAAAACAGGGGAACAATGAGCAGTTCTTC.

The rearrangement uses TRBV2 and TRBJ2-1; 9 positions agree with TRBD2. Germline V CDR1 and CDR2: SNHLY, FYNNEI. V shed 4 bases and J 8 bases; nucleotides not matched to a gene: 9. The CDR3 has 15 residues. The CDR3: CASSGLQREVYEQFF. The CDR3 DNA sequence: TGTGCCAGCAGTGGGCTCCAGCGGGAGGTCTATGAGCAGTTCTTC.

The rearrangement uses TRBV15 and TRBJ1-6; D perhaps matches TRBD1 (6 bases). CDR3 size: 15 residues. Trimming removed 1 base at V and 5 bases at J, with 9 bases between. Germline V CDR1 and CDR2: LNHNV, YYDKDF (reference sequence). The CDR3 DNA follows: TGTGCCACCAGCAGAGCAGGGGCCAATAATTCACCCCTCCACTTT. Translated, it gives CATSRAGANNSPLHF.

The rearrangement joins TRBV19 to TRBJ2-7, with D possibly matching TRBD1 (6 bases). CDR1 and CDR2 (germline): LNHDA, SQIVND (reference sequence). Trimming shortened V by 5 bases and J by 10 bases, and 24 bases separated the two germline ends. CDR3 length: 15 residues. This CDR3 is CASSPPQGPGVVQYF. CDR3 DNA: TGTGCCAGTAGTCCCCCACAGGGCCCGGGCGTCGTTCAGTACTTC.

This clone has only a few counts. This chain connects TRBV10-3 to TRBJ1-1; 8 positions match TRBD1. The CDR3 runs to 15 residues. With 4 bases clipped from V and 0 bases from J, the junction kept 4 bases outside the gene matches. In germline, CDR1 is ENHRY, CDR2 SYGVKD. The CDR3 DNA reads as TGTGCCATCAGTGGACAGGGGTGGATGAACACTGAAGCTTTCTTT. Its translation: CAISGQGWMNTEAFF.

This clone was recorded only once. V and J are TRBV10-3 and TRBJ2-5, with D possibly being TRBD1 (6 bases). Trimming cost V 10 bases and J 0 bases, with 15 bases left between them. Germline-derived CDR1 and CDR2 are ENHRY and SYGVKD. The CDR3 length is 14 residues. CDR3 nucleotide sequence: TGTGCCACCTGGGACATTCGGTACCAAGAGACCCAGTACTTC. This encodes CATWDIRYQETQYF.

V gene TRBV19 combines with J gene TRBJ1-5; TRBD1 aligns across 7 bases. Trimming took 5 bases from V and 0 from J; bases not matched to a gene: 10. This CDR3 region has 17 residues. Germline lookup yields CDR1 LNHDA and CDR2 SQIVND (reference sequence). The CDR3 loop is CASSLYTGTASNQPQHF. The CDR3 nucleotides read TGTGCCAGTAGTCTCTATACCGGGACAGCTAGCAATCAGCCCCAGCATTTT.

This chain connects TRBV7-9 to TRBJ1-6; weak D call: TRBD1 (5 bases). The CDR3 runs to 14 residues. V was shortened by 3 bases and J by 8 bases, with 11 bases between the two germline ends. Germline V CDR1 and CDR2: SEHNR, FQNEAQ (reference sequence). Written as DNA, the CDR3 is TGTGCCAGCAGCTTTGGGGTAGGGGATTCACCCCTCCACTTT. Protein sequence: CASSFGVGDSPLHF.

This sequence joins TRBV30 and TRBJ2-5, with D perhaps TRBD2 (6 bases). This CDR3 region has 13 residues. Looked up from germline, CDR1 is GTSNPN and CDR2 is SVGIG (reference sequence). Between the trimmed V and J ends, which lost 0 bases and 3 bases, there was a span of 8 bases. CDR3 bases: TGTGCCTGGAGTGTGGGGGGTAAAGAGACCCAGTACTTC. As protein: CAWSVGGKETQYF.

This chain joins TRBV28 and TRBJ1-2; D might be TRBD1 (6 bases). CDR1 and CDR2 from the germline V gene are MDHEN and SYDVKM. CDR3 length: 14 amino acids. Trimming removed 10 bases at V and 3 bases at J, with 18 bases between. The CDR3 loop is CATIYSGQHYGYTF. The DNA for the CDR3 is TGTGCCACTATTTATTCCGGACAGCACTATGGCTACACCTTC.

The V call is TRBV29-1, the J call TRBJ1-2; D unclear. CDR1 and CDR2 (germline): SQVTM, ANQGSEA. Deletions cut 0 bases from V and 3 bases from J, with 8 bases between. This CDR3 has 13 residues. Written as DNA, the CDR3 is TGCAGCGTTGAAGACCGGGTAGACTATGGCTACACCTTC. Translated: CSVEDRVDYGYTF.

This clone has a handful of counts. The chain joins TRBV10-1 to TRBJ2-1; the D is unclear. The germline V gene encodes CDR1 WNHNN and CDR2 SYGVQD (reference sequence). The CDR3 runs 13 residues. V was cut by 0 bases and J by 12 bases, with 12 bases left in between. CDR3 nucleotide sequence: TGCGCCAGCAGTGAGTCGAACTCCCCAAGGCAGTTCTTC. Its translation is CASSESNSPRQFF.

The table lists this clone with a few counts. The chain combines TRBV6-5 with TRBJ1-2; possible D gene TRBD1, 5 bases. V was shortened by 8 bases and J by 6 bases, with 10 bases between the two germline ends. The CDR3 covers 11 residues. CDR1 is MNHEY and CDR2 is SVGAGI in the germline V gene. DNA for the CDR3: TGTGCCAGCCGGACAAACGATGGCTACACCTTC. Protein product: CASRTNDGYTF.

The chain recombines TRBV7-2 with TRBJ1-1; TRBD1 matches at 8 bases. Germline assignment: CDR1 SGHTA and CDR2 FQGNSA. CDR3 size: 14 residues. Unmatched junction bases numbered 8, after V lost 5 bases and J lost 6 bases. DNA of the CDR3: TGTGCCAGCAGCATAAGGACAGGGCGGGCTGAAGCTTTCTTT. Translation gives CASSIRTGRAEAFF.

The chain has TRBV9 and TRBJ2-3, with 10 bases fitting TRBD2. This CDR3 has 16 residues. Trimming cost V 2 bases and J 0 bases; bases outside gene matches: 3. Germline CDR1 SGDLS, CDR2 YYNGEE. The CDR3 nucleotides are TGTGCCAGCAGCGTTTTGACTAGCGGGAGCACAGATACGCAGTATTTT. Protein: CASSVLTSGSTDTQYF.

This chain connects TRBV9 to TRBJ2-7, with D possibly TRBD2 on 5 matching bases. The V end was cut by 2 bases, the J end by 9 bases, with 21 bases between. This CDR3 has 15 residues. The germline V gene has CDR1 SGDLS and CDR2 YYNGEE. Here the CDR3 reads CASSVAAGGERVQYF. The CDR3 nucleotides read TGTGCCAGCAGCGTGGCCGCGGGCGGAGAACGAGTGCAGTACTTC.